This T cell receptor (beta chain) was found in a study of T-cell reconstitution after alpha-beta-depleted transplantation in children (dated by TCRdb to the mid-2010s). Broadly, across the study: The study quantitatively tracked T-cell immune reconstitution after TCRalphabeta/CD19-depleted allogeneic hematopoietic cell transplantation in children using TCR repertoire profiling.

On this clonotype itself: The antigen this receptor binds is unknown. No much larger clone exists at a distance of one base, and base qualities are not known.

Library prep was done by PCR. Instrument on record: Illumina HiSeq 2500. To normalize quantification of the TCRbeta repertoire, the TCR libraries were built with molecular barcoding that relied on unique molecular identifiers. The public reads were reprocessed in TCRdb via fastp at Q25 and MiXCR, keeping in-frame beta chains. Entries that share a CDR3 protein sequence are merged under the most common genes and DNA. For this sample the table gives under 350,000 distinct CDR3 sequences, of which 9.9% were detected only once. Roughly 9.1% of the sample comes from the top ten. Inclusive of the bounding cysteine and phenylalanine, the CDR3 is 15 residues long. Left in the record is the CDR3 DNA by itself, 45 bases read in frame from the first base. V trim: 5 bases; J trim: 0 bases; unmatched bases: 4.

The rearrangement joined TRBV12-3 or TRBV12-4 to TRBJ2-1, with TRBD2 identical over 7 junction bases. The sequenced sample was PBMCs from the stem cell graft donor, obtained from the stem cell graft. This receptor was taken from a human donor who donated a stem cell graft to a child with SCID. The nucleotides are TGTGCCAGCAGTCCCGGGGGGTTCTCCTACAATGAGCAGTTCTTC. It translates to CASSPGGFSYNEQFF.